The clone carrying this T cell receptor (beta chain) was observed a single time. The PCR employed 60 Vbeta primers together with 13 Jbeta primers. TCRdb's table, derived via immunoSEQ multiplex PCR, lists solely in-frame clones and lacks some. This sample yields roughly 120,000 clones, of which roughly four fifths are seen a single time; about 11% belongs to the top ten. These data originate in a study of cytomegalovirus exposure and HLA in healthy donors. The V end was cut by 5 bases, the J end by 4 bases, with 9 bases between. This CDR3 contains 12 residues. CDR1 is MNHEY, CDR2 SVGAGI, per germline. Healthy bone marrow donors formed the donor group.

This TCR derives from a male donor in good health and CMV-seropositive. Source material: PBMCs. The chain is built from TRBV6-5 and TRBJ2-7; TRBD1 is a possible D gene (6 bases). The CDR3 bases are TGTGCCAGCAGTCCAGGGGTATACGAGCAGTACTTC. This codes for CASSPGVYEQYF.